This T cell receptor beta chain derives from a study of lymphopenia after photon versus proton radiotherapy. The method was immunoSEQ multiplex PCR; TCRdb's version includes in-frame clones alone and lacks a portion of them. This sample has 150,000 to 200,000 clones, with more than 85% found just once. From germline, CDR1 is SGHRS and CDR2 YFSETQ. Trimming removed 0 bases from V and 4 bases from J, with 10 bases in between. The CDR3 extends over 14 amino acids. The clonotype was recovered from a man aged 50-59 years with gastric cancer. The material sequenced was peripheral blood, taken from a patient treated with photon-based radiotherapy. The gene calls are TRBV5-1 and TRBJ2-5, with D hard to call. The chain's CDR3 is CASSLAVQTETQYF. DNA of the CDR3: TGCGCCAGCAGCTTGGCCGTACAGACAGAGACCCAGTACTTC. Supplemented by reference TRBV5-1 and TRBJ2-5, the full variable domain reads KAGVTQTPRYLIKTRGQQVTLSCSPISGHRSVSWYQQTPGQGLQFLFEYFSETQRNKGNFPGRFSGRQFSNSRSEMNVSTLELGDSALYLCASSLAVQTETQYFGPGTRLLVL.